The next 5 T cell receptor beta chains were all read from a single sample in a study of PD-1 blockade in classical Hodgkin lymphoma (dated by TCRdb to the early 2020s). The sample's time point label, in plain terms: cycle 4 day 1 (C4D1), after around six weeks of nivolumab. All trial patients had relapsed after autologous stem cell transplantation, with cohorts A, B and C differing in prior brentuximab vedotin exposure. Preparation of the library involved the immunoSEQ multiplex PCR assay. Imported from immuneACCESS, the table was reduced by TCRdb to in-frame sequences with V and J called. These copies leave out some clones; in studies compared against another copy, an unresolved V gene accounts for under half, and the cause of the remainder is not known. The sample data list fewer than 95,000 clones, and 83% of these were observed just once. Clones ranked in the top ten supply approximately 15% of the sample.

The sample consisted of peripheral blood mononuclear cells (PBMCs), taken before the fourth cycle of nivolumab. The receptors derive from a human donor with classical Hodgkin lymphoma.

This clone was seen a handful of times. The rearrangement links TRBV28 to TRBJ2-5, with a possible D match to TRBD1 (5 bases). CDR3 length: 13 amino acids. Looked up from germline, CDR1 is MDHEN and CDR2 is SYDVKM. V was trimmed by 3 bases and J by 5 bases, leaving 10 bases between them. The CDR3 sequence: CASSFQGRETQYF. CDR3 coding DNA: TGTGCCAGCAGTTTTCAGGGTCGGGAGACCCAGTACTTC.

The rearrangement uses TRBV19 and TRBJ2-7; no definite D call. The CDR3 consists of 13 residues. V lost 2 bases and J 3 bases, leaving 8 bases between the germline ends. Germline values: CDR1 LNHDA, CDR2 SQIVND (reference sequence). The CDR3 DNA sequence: TGTGCCAGTAGTATAAACAGCCGCTACGAGCAGTACTTC. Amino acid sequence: CASSINSRYEQYF.

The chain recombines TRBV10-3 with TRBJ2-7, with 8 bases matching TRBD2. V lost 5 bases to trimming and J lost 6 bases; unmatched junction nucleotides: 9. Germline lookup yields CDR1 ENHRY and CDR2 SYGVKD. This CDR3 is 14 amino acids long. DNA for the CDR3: TGTGCCATCAGTATCGGGACTAGGGGGTCCGAGCAGTACTTC. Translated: CAISIGTRGSEQYF.

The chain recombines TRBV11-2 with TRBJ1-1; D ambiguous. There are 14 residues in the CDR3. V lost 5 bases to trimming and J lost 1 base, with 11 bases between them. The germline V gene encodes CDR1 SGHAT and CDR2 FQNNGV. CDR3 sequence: CASSRSQKNTEAFF. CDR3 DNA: TGTGCCAGCAGCCGCTCGCAGAAGAACACTGAAGCTTTCTTT.

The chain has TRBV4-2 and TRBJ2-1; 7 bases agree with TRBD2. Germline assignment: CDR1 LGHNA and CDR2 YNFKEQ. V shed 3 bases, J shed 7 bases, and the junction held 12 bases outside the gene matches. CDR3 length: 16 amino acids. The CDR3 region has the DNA TGTGCCAGCAGCCATCCGGATCGTGGGAGGGGAAATGAGCAGTTCTTC. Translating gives CASSHPDRGRGNEQFF.